Described below is a single TCR delta chain sequence and its context. What it recognizes is unknown. TCRdb shows a much larger clone's protein in place of this DNA's translation, and the two differ at residue 9, likely through a read error; the protein shown is translated from the DNA. Gammadelta T cells were flow-sorted from PBMC into Vgamma9/Vdelta2+ and Vdelta2-negative populations for bulk analysis. The record originates from a study of γδ T cells in repeated Plasmodium falciparum infection. Study background: Donors had four controlled P. falciparum NF54 infections over about 640 days. Each infection was followed by sampling at 21 days, plus baseline and some pre-infection draws. Broader study findings: Vdelta2-negative gammadelta repertoires appeared less diverse and less shared in Malian than Australian children.

Each sorted gammadelta sample had TRG and TRD chains sequenced. TCRdb reprocessed the multiplex PCR reads using CATT. The data hold over 45,000 delta-chain clones, with around 1.6% observed a single time. The germline V and J ends were trimmed by 2 bases and 0 bases, with 25 bases remaining between them. Germline loops: CDR1 TSWWSYY, CDR2 QGS. The CDR3 has 20 amino acids. The chain links TRDV1 to TRDJ1; a weak D match, TRDD3 (6 bases). TCRdb does not report a J gene; here it was assigned by matching the DNA to germline references. The sequenced sample was gamma-delta T cells from blood. The clonotype was recovered from a pool of human donors (malaria-infected and uninfected, not separated). CDR3 coding DNA: TGTGCTCTTGGGGAATCGAAATCCTGCTCGCCTGGGGAGTACACCGATAAACTCATCTTT. Its translation is CALGESKSCSPGEYTDKLIF.